The entry below gives a single T cell receptor (beta chain) sequence along with its context. The target antigen is unknown. The conserved closing phenylalanine or tryptophan is absent in this CDR3, likely reflecting a read error. The sample belongs to a study of post-analysis software for immune sequencing data. Study in general: Both relapsing-remitting and secondary progressive multiple sclerosis featured among the disease courses, as did progressive-relapsing multiple sclerosis. General study points: Multiple sclerosis patients had significantly lower normalized Chao1 diversity than controls. Compared with controls, patients had more of five TRBV segments, including TRBV5-6, TRBV5-1 and TRBV20-1. By F measure, samples from a shared preparation batch strongly co-clustered.

The V gene's germline CDR1 is MNHEY and CDR2 SVGEGT. The length of the CDR3 is 17 residues. cDNA libraries of TCR beta carried unique molecular identifiers. When about 1 to 11 million T cells were used, they gave roughly 500,000 cDNA molecules. TCRdb analysed the PCR reads with MiXCR anew, one entry per CDR3 protein. The table lists some 690,000 distinct CDR3 sequences, 25% to 30% of them singletons. Sequencing input: blood. This chain joins TRBV6-2 or TRBV6-3 and TRBJ2-5, with 8 bases fitting TRBD2. With the DNA end fitting TRBJ2-7 better, the J assignment may be wrong. The clonotype comes from a girl aged 10 to 17 with multiple sclerosis. CDR3 DNA: TGTGCCAGCAGTTACGAGGTGGGGGCTAGCGGGCTCTACGAGCAGTACTGC. Translating it yields CASSYEVGASGLYEQYC.